The TCR beta chain described here comes from a study of T cell repertoires in cytomegalovirus infection. In the study overall: Public TCR beta signatures were indicative of both CMV infection and a matching HLA type.

This clonotype appeared many times. Its target is not known. V was clipped by 4 bases and J by 2 bases, with 14 bases between them. Germline lookup yields CDR1 SGHVS and CDR2 FNYEAQ. The CDR3 is 15 residues long. TCRdb re-analysed the reads in MiXCR, keeping a single row per CDR3 protein. The sample has around 750,000 distinct CDR3 sequences; 30% to 35% are singletons. The source was cultured CD8+ T cells from PBMCs, collected from culture after CMV antigen stimulation. This TCR derives from a human donor in good health (CMV status not recorded). Some clones in this sample may be carry-over from other donors' samples. The gene calls are TRBV7-6 and TRBJ1-1; D might be TRBD1 (6 bases). The CDR3 is CASSSIQGGNTEAFF. The DNA of the CDR3 is TGTGCCAGCAGCTCCATACAGGGTGGAAACACTGAAGCTTTCTTT.